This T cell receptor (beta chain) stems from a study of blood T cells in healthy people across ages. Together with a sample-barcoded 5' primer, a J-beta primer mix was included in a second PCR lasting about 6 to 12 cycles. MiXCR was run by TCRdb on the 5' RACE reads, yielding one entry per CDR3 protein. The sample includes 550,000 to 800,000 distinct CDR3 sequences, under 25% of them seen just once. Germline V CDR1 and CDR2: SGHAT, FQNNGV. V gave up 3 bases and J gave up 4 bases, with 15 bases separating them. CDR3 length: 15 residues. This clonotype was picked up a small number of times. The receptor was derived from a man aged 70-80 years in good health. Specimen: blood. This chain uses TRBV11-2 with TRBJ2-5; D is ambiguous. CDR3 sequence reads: CASSFTRTTRETQYF. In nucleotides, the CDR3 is TGTGCCAGCAGCTTCACGAGAACGACGCGAGAGACCCAGTACTTC.